Sequencing of this T cell receptor beta chain was carried out in a study of OX40 agonist ivuxolimab in advanced cancers. The overall study: The patients got ivuxolimab, which is an agonistic anti-OX40 (CD134) antibody. Whole-study results and caveats: Also present in some nonresponders was a low level of normalized T-cell clonal expansion. Expanded clones were, on average, more numerous among CD8+ T cells than CD4+.

Patients who had autoimmune disease history or got systemic immunosuppression were left out. Using immunoSEQ multiplex PCR, the repertoire was profiled, and TCRdb retains in-frame clones only, with some absent. The table records under 55,000 clones, less than 90% of them present only once. CDR1 and CDR2 (germline): GTSNPN, SVGIG (reference sequence). The length of the CDR3 is 12 residues. Trimming removed 3 bases from V and 3 bases from J, with 7 bases in between. About this clone itself: Antigen: not known.

Sequenced material: CD4+ or CD8+ T cells sorted from blood, taken in a trial of the OX40 agonist ivuxolimab. The source is an adult with an advanced solid tumor such as melanoma, head and neck, liver or kidney cancer. The rearrangement links TRBV30 to TRBJ2-3, with D possibly being TRBD2 (5 bases). CDR3 DNA: TGTGCCTGGAGCCCGGGGACAGATACGCAGTATTTT. Protein product: CAWSPGTDTQYF. Combining the CDR3 with reference TRBV30 and TRBJ2-3 gives the whole variable domain SQTIHQWPATLVQPVGSPLSLECTVEGTSNPNLYWYRQAAGRGLQLLFYSVGIGQISSEVPQNLSASRPQDRQFILSSKKLLLSDSGFYLCAWSPGTDTQYFGPGTRLTVL.